These 26 T cell receptor beta chains were all obtained from the same sample, sequenced in a study of blood T cells in healthy people across ages. Through a sample-barcoded 5' primer and a J-beta primer mix, a second PCR was run for about 6 to 11 cycles. Via MiXCR, TCRdb re-called the 5' RACE reads, giving one row per CDR3 protein. The sample yields under 1,000,000 distinct CDR3 sequences, around 34% seen once. The sequenced sample consisted of blood. The receptor source for this set is a man between 18 and 35 years old in good health.

V gene TRBV12-3 or TRBV12-4 combines with J gene TRBJ2-3; a possible D gene is TRBD2 (5 bases). The CDR3 has 13 amino acids. V was shortened by 6 bases and J by 13 bases, with 20 bases between the two germline ends. The CDR3, as DNA: TGTGCCAGCAGACGACTAAGCACAGATGCGGAGTATTTT. Translating it yields CASRRLSTDAEYF.

This clonotype was detected only a few times. The genes are TRBV4-2 and TRBJ1-4; TRBD1 is a possible D gene (5 bases). This CDR3 is built from 17 residues. The germline CDR1 and CDR2 sequences are LGHNA and YNFKEQ. V was pared by 2 bases and J by 0 bases, with 13 bases between. The CDR3 DNA is TGTGCCAGCAGCCAATCGTTCCGGGACTCAACTAATGAAAAACTGTTTTTT. Its translation: CASSQSFRDSTNEKLFF.

This clonotype was detected many times. The J gene is TRBJ2-5, the V gene TRBV20-1; TRBD2 aligns across 11 bases. This CDR3 contains 17 residues. The germline gives CDR1 DFQATT, CDR2 SNEGSKA (reference sequence). Trimming cost V 0 bases and J 2 bases; bases outside gene matches: 8. This chain's CDR3 is CSARDWTSGLVQETQYF. CDR3 nucleotides: TGCAGTGCTAGAGATTGGACTAGCGGGTTAGTTCAAGAGACCCAGTACTTC.

In regard to this clonotype: Just one base apart from a much larger clone, this may be a read error. V is TRBV20-1 and J is TRBJ2-3; 10 bases map to TRBD1. CDR1 and CDR2 (germline): DFQATT, SNEGSKA (reference sequence). V lost 5 bases to trimming and J lost 8 bases; unmatched junction nucleotides: 16. CDR3 length: 16 residues. The CDR3 here is CSAGPNSGQGPGTQYF. CDR3 in DNA: TGCAGTGCTGGACCGAATTCGGGACAGGGGCCAGGTACGCAGTATTTT.

V gene TRBV29-1 combines with J gene TRBJ2-7; TRBD2 matches 13 bases. V lost 1 base and J lost 3; bases outside the gene matches: 6. The CDR3 runs to 16 residues. CDR1 is SQVTM, CDR2 ANQGSEA, per germline. The CDR3 region is CSVEGLGTSGDYEQYF. The CDR3 coding sequence is TGCAGCGTTGAAGGCCTCGGGACTAGCGGGGACTACGAGCAGTACTTC.

This clonotype was seen only a few times. The chain links TRBV20-1 to TRBJ2-1, with 9 bases fitting TRBD2. V was clipped by 6 bases and J by 6 bases; unmatched bases: 9. The CDR3 extends over 14 amino acids. Germline-derived CDR1 and CDR2 are DFQATT and SNEGSKA (reference sequence). CDR3 protein: CSAGSGGSGNEQFF. The CDR3 DNA is TGCAGTGCGGGTAGCGGGGGAAGCGGCAATGAGCAGTTCTTC.

This clonotype was observed many times. The J gene is TRBJ2-5, the V gene TRBV7-9; D not certain. Between the trimmed V and J ends, which lost 7 bases and 2 bases, there was a span of 20 bases. The CDR3 is 16 residues long. The V gene's germline CDR1 is SEHNR and CDR2 FQNEAQ (reference sequence). The CDR3 loop reads CASTRGQWTDQETQYF. The DNA for the CDR3 is TGTGCCAGCACTCGAGGCCAATGGACGGATCAAGAGACCCAGTACTTC.

This clonotype was seen repeatedly, ten times or more. V is TRBV15 and J is TRBJ2-7; D may be TRBD1 (5 bases). With 0 bases removed from V and 0 bases from J, the gap between germline ends came to 12 bases. The CDR3 consists of 16 residues. The germline V gene has CDR1 LNHNV and CDR2 YYDKDF (reference sequence). The chain's CDR3 is CATSRDIGVSSYEQYF. CDR3 sequence (DNA): TGTGCCACCAGCAGAGATATAGGGGTTAGCTCCTACGAGCAGTACTTC.

Regarding this clonotype: One base away lies a much larger clone, so this may be a sequencing read error. The chain uses TRBV12-3 or TRBV12-4 and TRBJ2-7; the D gene is possibly TRBD2 (6 bases). Between the trimmed V and J ends, which lost 5 bases and 7 bases, there was a span of 18 bases. The CDR3 spans 14 residues. The CDR3 nucleotides read TGTGCCAGCAGTCCGGGACTTTCCTACAATGAGCAGTACTTC. Its protein is CASSPGLSYNEQYF.

Many counts were recorded for this clonotype. This chain connects TRBV4-2 to TRBJ1-2; possibly TRBD1 for D (5 bases). Trimming took 2 bases from V and 2 from J, leaving 9 bases between them. The CDR3 totals 14 residues. Germline V gene sequence: CDR1 LGHNA, CDR2 YNFKEQ. In DNA, the CDR3 is TGTGCCAGCAGCCAAAACGACAGAAACTATGGCTACACCTTC. Translated: CASSQNDRNYGYTF.

This clonotype was observed a handful of times. This chain joins TRBV13 and TRBJ1-4; 7 bases agree with TRBD1. This CDR3 has 14 residues. The junction had 6 bases not matched to a gene; V was cut back by 6 bases and J by 5 bases. Looked up from germline, CDR1 is PRHDT and CDR2 is FYEKMQ (reference sequence). The CDR3 loop is CASRRIGGNEKLFF. For the CDR3, the DNA is TGTGCCAGCAGGCGAATAGGGGGCAATGAAAAACTGTTTTTT.

This clonotype appeared a few times. The chain employs TRBV7-3 and TRBJ2-3; D ambiguous. The CDR3 totals 13 residues. Germline V CDR1 and CDR2: SGHTA, FQGTGA. The V gene lost 4 bases and the J gene lost 2 bases, with 7 bases spanning the gap. CDR3 nucleotide sequence: TGTGCCAGCAGCTCGGCCTTCACAGATACGCAGTATTTT. Translated: CASSSAFTDTQYF.

The genes are TRBV20-1 and TRBJ1-5, with a tentative D call TRBD1 (6 bases). Trimming removed 6 bases from V and 4 bases from J, with 19 bases in between. Germline CDR1 is DFQATT and CDR2 is SNEGSKA (reference sequence). CDR3 size: 15 residues. In nucleotides, the CDR3 is TGCAGTGCGACCTTGGACTGGGGGCGGAATCAGCCCCAGCATTTT. Its protein product is CSATLDWGRNQPQHF.

This clonotype was counted between two and nine times. This may be a read error: a much more frequent sequence differs by one nucleotide. The CDR3 sequence: CASSHPGLAGVPSRNEQYF. In DNA form, the CDR3 reads TGCGCCAGCAGCCATCCGGGACTAGCGGGGGTGCCGTCCCGTAATGAGCAGTACTTC. The rearrangement uses TRBV4-1 and TRBJ2-7, with 14 bases lining up with TRBD2. From germline, CDR1 is MGHRA and CDR2 YSYEKL. The CDR3 spans 19 residues. The V segment lost 3 bases and the J segment 7 bases; nucleotides outside the gene matches: 17.

The chain combines TRBV6-6 with TRBJ2-7, with D unresolved. Germline V lookup: CDR1 MNHNY, CDR2 SVGAGI (reference sequence). Deletions cut 8 bases from V and 1 base from J, with 15 bases between. This CDR3 has 14 residues. DNA of the CDR3: TGTGCCAGCCGTCGCGCATACGGGTCCTACGAGCAGTACTTC. Protein: CASRRAYGSYEQYF.

V usage is TRBV5-1 and J usage is TRBJ1-2, with 8 bases that match TRBD1. Germline CDR1 and CDR2: SGHRS and YFSETQ. The CDR3 has 15 residues. J lost 6 bases, V lost 3 bases, and 10 bases had no gene match. The CDR3 loop reads CASSWPGGQENGYTF. In DNA form, the CDR3 reads TGCGCCAGCAGCTGGCCCGGGGGACAGGAGAATGGCTACACCTTC.

This clonotype was recorded at least ten times. This rearrangement joins TRBV5-1 to TRBJ2-1; D unresolved. Germline CDR1 reads SGHRS; CDR2 reads YFSETQ. There are 13 residues in the CDR3. Trimming removed 0 bases at V and 7 bases at J, with 8 bases between. The CDR3 DNA sequence: TGCGCCAGCAGCTTGGGAAGGTTGAATGAGCAGTTCTTC. Translated, it gives CASSLGRLNEQFF.

The chain links TRBV4-1 to TRBJ1-6; D gene uncertain. This CDR3 has 15 residues. The V gene's germline CDR1 is MGHRA and CDR2 YSYEKL. Trimming stripped 0 bases from V and 8 bases from J, with 11 bases between. CDR3 DNA sequence: TGCGCCAGCAGCCAAGAAGTAGGGTTCCATTCACCCCTCCACTTT. Its protein is CASSQEVGFHSPLHF.

The table lists this clonotype with a few counts. This chain joins TRBV12-3 or TRBV12-4 and TRBJ1-2, with TRBD1 matching over 11 bases. This CDR3 spans 15 amino acids. V was pared by 4 bases and J by 8 bases, with 9 bases of the junction left unmatched. CDR3 DNA sequence: TGTGCCAGCAGTTCCCGGACAGGGGGCTCCGCCGGCTACACCTTC. This gives the protein CASSSRTGGSAGYTF.

There are many counts of this clonotype. This rearrangement joins TRBV12-3 or TRBV12-4 to TRBJ2-5, with D perhaps matching TRBD1 or TRBD2 (5 bases each). The CDR3 is 14 amino acids. The germline V and J ends were trimmed by 2 bases and 1 base, with 8 bases remaining between them. The CDR3 spells CASSLKGTQETQYF. The CDR3 DNA follows: TGTGCCAGCAGTTTAAAAGGGACCCAAGAGACCCAGTACTTC.

Concerning this clonotype itself: One junction end disagrees with the germline gene, perhaps due to a read error. The genes are TRBV5-1 and TRBJ2-3; D may be TRBD1 (6 bases). Germline V gene data show CDR1 as SGHRS and CDR2 as YFSETQ. The CDR3 is made up of 17 amino acids. The CDR3 DNA follows: TGCACCAGCAGCTTGGAGCCTGGACAGTACCTCACAGATACGCAGTATTTT. Its translation is CTSSLEPGQYLTDTQYF.

This clonotype was counted only a few times. The J gene is TRBJ2-7, the V gene TRBV4-1; D is possibly TRBD1 (6 bases). The CDR3 is 15 amino acids. Deletions cut 0 bases from V and 6 bases from J, with 15 bases between. The germline gives CDR1 MGHRA, CDR2 YSYEKL. The DNA for the CDR3 is TGCGCCAGCAGCCAAGACCGGGACAAAGACTCCGAGCAGTACTTC. Protein: CASSQDRDKDSEQYF.

The chain joins TRBV10-3 to TRBJ1-2, with 7 nucleotides matching TRBD1. The CDR3 is made up of 15 amino acids. Germline V gene data show CDR1 as ENHRY and CDR2 as SYGVKD. Trimming removed 5 bases from V and 7 bases from J; junction bases left unmatched: 13. As DNA, the CDR3 is TGTGCCATCAGTCCTACACAGGGGAGAAAAGGTGGCTACACCTTC. Translated, it gives CAISPTQGRKGGYTF.

The CDR3 protein is CASSRRVGQGGEKLFF. Written as DNA, the CDR3 is TGTGCCAGCAGCCGACGAGTCGGACAGGGCGGAGAAAAACTGTTTTTT. The V call is TRBV7-2, the J call TRBJ1-4; 8 bases are a match to TRBD1. The CDR3 is 16 amino acids. With V trimmed by 5 bases and J by 8 bases, 13 bases remained unmatched. In germline, CDR1 is SGHTA, CDR2 FQGNSA.

In the case of this clonotype: A much bigger clone sits one base away, suggesting this may be a read error. This CDR3 reads CAISKSLRDRGAYEQYF. CDR3 DNA: TGTGCCATCAGTAAGTCGCTCCGGGACAGGGGGGCCTACGAGCAGTACTTC. The rearrangement uses TRBV10-3 and TRBJ2-7; TRBD1 matches 11 bases. CDR1 is ENHRY, CDR2 SYGVKD, per germline. There are 17 residues in the CDR3.

The chain employs TRBV7-9 and TRBJ1-2; TRBD1 is a possible D gene (5 bases). From germline, CDR1 is SEHNR and CDR2 FQNEAQ (reference sequence). Trimming pared 5 bases from V and 4 bases from J, leaving 14 bases between. The CDR3 has 14 residues. CDR3: CASSRGEQSYGYTF. The CDR3 bases are TGTGCCAGCAGCCGGGGGGAACAGTCCTATGGCTACACCTTC.